The clone carrying this TCR beta chain was seen many times. Its target is unknown. These data belong to a study of beta chain features in type 1 diabetes. Study observations and caveats: When Type 1 diabetes patients were examined, their TCRB CDR3s proved moderately but significantly shorter in all four CD4+ subsets.

What was sequenced were expressed TCRB transcripts, since all of the isolated RNA had been reverse transcribed. Clones were sequenced by immunoSEQ multiplex PCR, and TCRdb holds only the in-frame ones, with some missing. Of about 160,000 clones in the sample, around 7.9% were seen once. The CDR3 runs 16 residues. With V trimmed by 7 bases and J by 6 bases, 14 bases remained unmatched. Per germline, CDR1 SGHNT and CDR2 YYREEE (reference sequence). The V and J genes are TRBV5-4 and TRBJ2-1; 9 bases are a match to TRBD1. Sequencing used central memory CD4+ T cells from blood. The source of this sequence is a man aged 18 to 35 with type 1 diabetes. CDR3 nucleotide sequence: TGTGCCAGCGGGGGGGCCGGGACAGGGAAGAGCAATGAGCAGTTCTTC. This encodes CASGGAGTGKSNEQFF.